The subject of this entry is one T cell receptor beta chain. Tumor tissue was taken before any definitive surgery or chemotherapy was given. The CDR3 is 15 amino acids. V trimming: 5 bases; J trimming: 6 bases; junction bases outside the gene matches: 8. Germline CDR1 SEHNR, CDR2 FQNEAQ (reference sequence). The data belong to a study of high-grade serous ovarian cancer treatment subgroups. Using immunoSEQ multiplex PCR, the repertoire was profiled, and TCRdb retains in-frame clones only, with some absent. The data hold several thousand clones, with approximately 79% observed a single time. The sample was tumor tissue. The receptor comes from a human donor with high-grade serous ovarian cancer. The chain has TRBV7-9 and TRBJ2-1; the match to TRBD2 covers 9 bases. CDR3 protein: CASSPYAGGPNEQFF. The DNA of the CDR3 is TGTGCCAGCAGCCCTTATGCGGGAGGGCCCAATGAGCAGTTCTTC.